What follows describes a single TCR beta chain. The data stem from a study of graft-versus-host responses after intestinal transplantation. Study context: Transplants were multivisceral, liver-intestinal, or isolated intestinal. Recipients uniformly received anti-thymocyte globulin induction, followed by tacrolimus and steroids for roughly three years.

CDR3 size: 16 residues. The V gene's germline CDR1 is SNHLY and CDR2 FYNNEI. V gave up 0 bases and J gave up 2 bases, with 14 bases separating them. Assay used: immunoSEQ multiplex PCR; TCRdb lists only in-frame clones, some missing. The sample yields roughly 62,000 clones, around 90% seen once. The rearrangement uses TRBV2 and TRBJ2-7, with a tentative D call TRBD2 (6 bases). This specimen was PBMCs, taken roughly 120 days after intestinal transplantation. The sequence was obtained from a human patient who received an intestinal transplant, so some T cells may come from the graft donor. The CDR3 region is CASSEAITGRTYEQYF. CDR3 sequence (DNA): TGTGCCAGCAGTGAAGCAATTACCGGGAGAACCTACGAGCAGTACTTC.